These T cell receptor beta chains were read from a single sample in a study of cytomegalovirus exposure and HLA in healthy donors. Produced via immunoSEQ multiplex PCR; TCRdb's table is partial and in-frame only. The sample has fewer than 200,000 clones; around four fifths are singletons. Sequencing input: PBMCs. The receptors were gathered from a girl aged 2-10 years in good health and CMV-seropositive. The CDR3 runs from the conserved cysteine through the conserved F or W. A D gene is named only where the DNA matches it firmly. For some rows the clone size is stated as once, few or many, or as a class when expanded; others skip it.

V gene: TRBV10-1
J gene: TRBJ2-3
clone size: .
D gene: TRBD2
CDR3 DNA: TGCGCCAGCAGTCCGCCCCTTGGACTAGCGGACCACACAGATACGCAGTATTTT
CDR3 protein: CASSPPLGLADHTDTQYF

V gene: TRBV27
J gene: TRBJ1-1
clone size: .
D gene: .
CDR3 DNA: TGTGCCAGCAGTTTAATTCCTCTTGGAGGAGCTTTCTTT
CDR3 protein: CASSLIPLGGAFF

V gene: TRBV6-1
J gene: TRBJ2-7
clone size: .
D gene: TRBD1
CDR3 DNA: TGTGCCAGCAGTGCTCACCGCCGGGACAGGGCCCACGAGCAGTACTTC
CDR3 protein: CASSAHRRDRAHEQYF

V gene: TRBV4-1
J gene: TRBJ2-3
clone size: .
D gene: .
CDR3 DNA: TGCGCCAGCAGCCTCGGTCGGGGAGATACGCAGTATTTT
CDR3 protein: CASSLGRGDTQYF

V gene: TRBV4-1
J gene: TRBJ2-1
clone size: few
D gene: TRBD2
CDR3 DNA: TGCGCCAGCACGCCCCGGGGTAGCGGGGACGTCCAGGGCAATGAGCAGTTCTTC
CDR3 protein: CASTPRGSGDVQGNEQFF

V gene: TRBV5-4
J gene: TRBJ2-7
clone size: .
D gene: .
CDR3 DNA: TGTGCCAGCAGCCCTCCCTCCCGATCTTATCCCGGGGTCGAGCAGTACTTC
CDR3 protein: CASSPPSRSYPGVEQYF

V gene: TRBV2
J gene: TRBJ2-3
clone size: .
D gene: TRBD2
CDR3 DNA: TGTGCCAGAGGGACTAGCGGGCTCACAGATACGCAGTATTTT
CDR3 protein: CARGTSGLTDTQYF

V gene: TRBV5-1
J gene: TRBJ1-2
clone size: .
D gene: TRBD1
CDR3 DNA: TGCGCCAGCAGCTTGGCCACATCGGACAGGGACTATGGCTACACCTTC
CDR3 protein: CASSLATSDRDYGYTF

V gene: TRBV4-1
J gene: TRBJ1-2
clone size: .
D gene: .
CDR3 DNA: TGCGCCAGCAGCCGTAAAACGGGGGAGGAGCCCTATGGCTACACCTTC
CDR3 protein: CASSRKTGEEPYGYTF

V gene: TRBV5-6
J gene: TRBJ2-7
clone size: .
D gene: .
CDR3 DNA: TGTGCCAGCAGCTTACTAACAGGAACGACCTACGAGCAGTACTTC
CDR3 protein: CASSLLTGTTYEQYF

V gene: TRBV11-2
J gene: TRBJ1-2
clone size: .
D gene: TRBD1
CDR3 DNA: TGTGCCAGCAGCCCGATCAGGGGGCATAACTATGGCTACACCTTC
CDR3 protein: CASSPIRGHNYGYTF

V gene: TRBV9
J gene: TRBJ2-7
clone size: few
D gene: .
CDR3 DNA: TGTGCCAGCAGCGCTACAGATTCCCCCTACGAGCAGTACTTC
CDR3 protein: CASSATDSPYEQYF

V gene: TRBV7-8
J gene: TRBJ1-5
clone size: once
D gene: TRBD1
CDR3 DNA: TGTGCCAGCAGCCAGGACAGGGGAGATCAGCCCCAGCATTTT
CDR3 protein: CASSQDRGDQPQHF

V gene: TRBV28
J gene: TRBJ1-4
clone size: .
D gene: TRBD1
CDR3 DNA: TGTGCCAGCACAACAGGGGATAATGAAAAACTGTTTTTT
CDR3 protein: CASTTGDNEKLFF

V gene: TRBV18
J gene: TRBJ2-3
clone size: once
D gene: TRBD2
CDR3 DNA: TGTGCCAGCTCAATGGGACTAGCGGGAGAACCAGATACGCAGTATTTT
CDR3 protein: CASSMGLAGEPDTQYF

V gene: TRBV7-2
J gene: TRBJ2-7
clone size: .
D gene: .
CDR3 DNA: TGTGCCAGCAGCTTAGCGGGAGCCTACGAGCAGTACTTC
CDR3 protein: CASSLAGAYEQYF

V gene: TRBV29-1
J gene: TRBJ1-1
clone size: .
D gene: TRBD1
CDR3 DNA: TGCAGCGTTGGGACAGGCCCTATGGCTTTCTTT
CDR3 protein: CSVGTGPMAFF

V gene: TRBV6-1
J gene: TRBJ1-3
clone size: many
D gene: TRBD1
CDR3 DNA: TGTGCCAGCAGTGAAGCGGAGGGGGCGCCTGGAAACACCATATATTTT
CDR3 protein: CASSEAEGAPGNTIYF

V gene: TRBV6-1
J gene: TRBJ1-2
clone size: .
D gene: TRBD1
CDR3 DNA: TGTGCCAGCAGTCCCCGACAGGGGTCGTCCATTGGCTACACCTTC
CDR3 protein: CASSPRQGSSIGYTF

V gene: TRBV11-3
J gene: TRBJ2-1
clone size: .
D gene: .
CDR3 DNA: TGTGCCAGCAGCTTAGTTCAGGATGAGCAGTTCTTC
CDR3 protein: CASSLVQDEQFF

V gene: TRBV30
J gene: TRBJ1-2
clone size: .
D gene: .
CDR3 DNA: TGTGCCTGGAGTGCCCCGGGAGGGGGAGGCTATGGCTACACCTTC
CDR3 protein: CAWSAPGGGGYGYTF

V gene: TRBV30
J gene: TRBJ1-2
clone size: .
D gene: TRBD1
CDR3 DNA: TGTGCCTGGGTGGGGACAGCAGCATTCGATGGCTACACCTTC
CDR3 protein: CAWVGTAAFDGYTF

V gene: TRBV10-3
J gene: TRBJ2-3
clone size: .
D gene: .
CDR3 DNA: TGTGCCATCAGTGAGCAGGATACGCAGTATTTT
CDR3 protein: CAISEQDTQYF

V gene: TRBV28
J gene: TRBJ1-1
clone size: few
D gene: TRBD1
CDR3 DNA: TGTGCCAGCAGCACCCGCCGAGACAGGGGAATCCCTGAAGCTTTCTTT
CDR3 protein: CASSTRRDRGIPEAFF

V gene: TRBV15
J gene: TRBJ2-7
clone size: .
D gene: TRBD2
CDR3 DNA: TGTGCCACCAGCAGAGATAGGTCACTAGCGAGATCAGACTACGAGCAGTACTTC
CDR3 protein: CATSRDRSLARSDYEQYF

V gene: TRBV5-4
J gene: TRBJ2-5
clone size: .
D gene: TRBD2
CDR3 DNA: TGTGCCAGCAGCCCTACACTAGCGGGAGCGATAGAGACCCAGTACTTC
CDR3 protein: CASSPTLAGAIETQYF

V gene: TRBV5-1
J gene: TRBJ1-2
clone size: .
D gene: .
CDR3 DNA: TGCGCCAGCAGCGACGGGACTCCGGACCGCTATGGCTACACCTTC
CDR3 protein: CASSDGTPDRYGYTF

V gene: TRBV30
J gene: TRBJ1-1
clone size: .
D gene: TRBD1
CDR3 DNA: TGTGCCTGGAGTTCGGGGGACAGGGCACTGAACACTGAAGCTTTCTTT
CDR3 protein: CAWSSGDRALNTEAFF

V gene: TRBV27
J gene: TRBJ1-2
clone size: once
D gene: .
CDR3 DNA: TGTGCCAGCAGTTATAAGGGGGGGAACTATGGCTACACCTTC
CDR3 protein: CASSYKGGNYGYTF

V gene: TRBV30
J gene: TRBJ1-1
clone size: .
D gene: .
CDR3 DNA: TGTGCCTGGAGTGTCGGAAGGGGTATGGGAGCTTTCTTT
CDR3 protein: CAWSVGRGMGAFF

V gene: TRBV6-5
J gene: TRBJ2-7
clone size: .
D gene: .
CDR3 DNA: TGTGCCAGCACCTCTCCCATAGAAGGGGGATACGAGCAGTACTTC
CDR3 protein: CASTSPIEGGYEQYF

V gene: TRBV6-6
J gene: TRBJ2-7
clone size: .
D gene: TRBD2
CDR3 DNA: TGTGCCAGCAGTTTCGGGACTAGCGGTTACGAGCAGTACTTC
CDR3 protein: CASSFGTSGYEQYF

V gene: TRBV5-4
J gene: TRBJ2-1
clone size: .
D gene: TRBD2
CDR3 DNA: TGTGCCAGCAGCTTGGTTTCTAGCGGGAGAGCTGAGCAGTTCTTC
CDR3 protein: CASSLVSSGRAEQFF

V gene: TRBV2
J gene: TRBJ2-2
clone size: .
D gene: .
CDR3 DNA: TGTGCCAGCAGCGACGACAGGACAAACACCGGGGAGCTGTTTTTT
CDR3 protein: CASSDDRTNTGELFF

V gene: TRBV19
J gene: TRBJ1-1
clone size: few
D gene: TRBD1
CDR3 DNA: TGTGCCAGTAGTATCCGCCAGGGGGCGAACACTGAAGCTTTCTTT
CDR3 protein: CASSIRQGANTEAFF

V gene: TRBV7-3
J gene: TRBJ2-3
clone size: few
D gene: TRBD2
CDR3 DNA: TGTGCCAGCAGCTTAGAGGCTAGCGGGAGTGAGGTGGTTGGACTTACGCAGTATTTT
CDR3 protein: CASSLEASGSEVVGLTQYF

V gene: TRBV6-5
J gene: TRBJ1-3
clone size: .
D gene: .
CDR3 DNA: TGTGCCAGCAGTTCCGCGGGCTTCTCTGGAAACACCATATATTTT
CDR3 protein: CASSSAGFSGNTIYF

V gene: TRBV9
J gene: TRBJ2-1
clone size: .
D gene: TRBD2
CDR3 DNA: TGTGCCAGCAGCGGCGGGAGGGCCTACAATGAGCAGTTCTTC
CDR3 protein: CASSGGRAYNEQFF

V gene: TRBV5-4
J gene: TRBJ2-7
clone size: .
D gene: TRBD2
CDR3 DNA: TGTGCCAGCAGCCTAGGACTAGGATGGGACGAGCAGTACTTC
CDR3 protein: CASSLGLGWDEQYF

V gene: TRBV29-1
J gene: TRBJ2-5
clone size: few
D gene: .
CDR3 DNA: TGCAGCGCCGCAGGCGTCCACCAAGAGACCCAGTACTTC
CDR3 protein: CSAAGVHQETQYF

V gene: TRBV6-5
J gene: TRBJ2-7
clone size: .
D gene: TRBD2
CDR3 DNA: TGTGCCAGCAGTTCGGGAGCGGGAGGTGTCCACGAGCAGTACTTC
CDR3 protein: CASSSGAGGVHEQYF

V gene: TRBV7-8
J gene: TRBJ2-3
clone size: .
D gene: .
CDR3 DNA: TGTGCCAGCAGCCCTAGGGGCCCCAGGGGTACAGATACGCAGTATTTT
CDR3 protein: CASSPRGPRGTDTQYF

V gene: TRBV28
J gene: TRBJ1-1
clone size: .
D gene: TRBD1
CDR3 DNA: TGTGCCAGCAGTCCCGGACAGGATGTGCCTGAAGCTTTCTTT
CDR3 protein: CASSPGQDVPEAFF

V gene: TRBV5-1
J gene: TRBJ2-1
clone size: few
D gene: .
CDR3 DNA: TGCGCCAGCAGGCTGAGCGGAACCGTCTACAATGAGCAGTTCTTC
CDR3 protein: CASRLSGTVYNEQFF

V gene: TRBV6-6
J gene: TRBJ2-2
clone size: .
D gene: .
CDR3 DNA: TGTGCCAGCAGCCTAGACCGGGAGCTGTTTTTT
CDR3 protein: CASSLDRELFF

V gene: TRBV10-2
J gene: TRBJ2-3
clone size: .
D gene: TRBD2
CDR3 DNA: TGCGCCAGCAGTGAGTCGACTCGGGCTAGCGGGAGCATAGATACGCAGTATTTT
CDR3 protein: CASSESTRASGSIDTQYF

V gene: TRBV9
J gene: TRBJ1-1
clone size: .
D gene: .
CDR3 DNA: TGTGCCAGCAGCGTAGGACAGCCGAACACTGAAGCTTTCTTT
CDR3 protein: CASSVGQPNTEAFF

V gene: TRBV25-1
J gene: TRBJ1-2
clone size: once
D gene: .
CDR3 DNA: TGTGCCAGCAGTTATAATGGCTACACCTTC
CDR3 protein: CASSYNGYTF

V gene: TRBV6-6
J gene: TRBJ1-1
clone size: .
D gene: .
CDR3 DNA: TGTGCCAGCAGTTACTTGGGGGCACGGGGTGAAGCTTTCTTT
CDR3 protein: CASSYLGARGEAFF

V gene: TRBV9
J gene: TRBJ2-3
clone size: few
D gene: .
CDR3 DNA: TGTGCCAGCAGCCCCTACACAGATACGCAGTATTTT
CDR3 protein: CASSPYTDTQYF